The 20 T cell receptor beta chains listed next were all sequenced from one sample in a study of blood T cells in healthy people across ages. The authors ran a second PCR of roughly 6 to 11 cycles using a sample-barcoded 5' primer and a J-beta primer mix. TCRdb itself ran the 5' RACE reads through MiXCR, one entry per CDR3 protein. The repertoire holds 780,000 or so distinct CDR3 sequences, with roughly 56% as singletons. The sample consisted of blood. All receptors derive from a man between 40 and 49 years old in good health.

The chain couples TRBV20-1 to TRBJ2-3, with D unclear. The CDR3 has 16 residues. V was shortened by 0 bases and J by 0 bases, with 13 bases between the two germline ends. Germline CDR1 and CDR2: DFQATT and SNEGSKA (reference sequence). In nucleotides, the CDR3 is TGCAGTGCTAGAGATGTGAAGAAGGAAAGCACAGATACGCAGTATTTT. Its protein product is CSARDVKKESTDTQYF.

This sequence joins TRBV20-1 and TRBJ2-5; D not resolved. The V end was cut by 0 bases, the J end by 3 bases, with 14 bases between. The CDR3 consists of 15 residues. In germline, CDR1 is DFQATT, CDR2 SNEGSKA (reference sequence). The chain's CDR3 is CSARDTRAPEETQYF. The CDR3, as DNA: TGCAGTGCTAGAGATACGCGAGCCCCGGAAGAGACCCAGTACTTC.

In its sample, this clonotype was seen once. The rearrangement uses TRBV5-1 and TRBJ2-2; D perhaps matches TRBD2 (5 bases). V lost 1 base, J lost 5 bases, and 9 bases lay in between. The CDR3 consists of 14 residues. Germline-derived CDR1 and CDR2 are SGHRS and YFSETQ. In nucleotides, the CDR3 is TGCGCCAGCAGCTTGAAAGCGGATACCGGGGAGCTGTTTTTT. Translated: CASSLKADTGELFF.

The J gene is TRBJ2-3, the V gene TRBV25-1; 9 bases agree with TRBD2. V lost 2 bases, J lost 6 bases, and 6 bases stayed unmatched. The CDR3 sequence is 15 residues long. Germline lookup yields CDR1 MGHDK and CDR2 SYGVNS. CDR3 nucleotide sequence: TGTGCCAGCAGTGAAGAAGGGACTAGCTTTGATACGCAGTATTTT. This gives the protein CASSEEGTSFDTQYF.

This sequence joins TRBV5-4 and TRBJ2-1; D remains ambiguous. The V gene's germline CDR1 is SGHNT and CDR2 YYREEE (reference sequence). The CDR3 length is 14 residues. Trimming took off 0 bases at V and 6 bases at J, with 10 bases between the two ends. The CDR3 DNA is TGTGCCAGCAGCTTGGTTGGACCTTCCAATGAGCAGTTCTTC. It specifies CASSLVGPSNEQFF.

J is TRBJ2-1 and V is TRBV7-9; possibly TRBD1 or TRBD2 for D (5 bases each). CDR1 is SEHNR and CDR2 is FQNEAQ in the germline V gene (reference sequence). V was pared by 6 bases and J by 6 bases, with 12 bases between. The CDR3 is 13 residues long. The CDR3 DNA reads TGTGCCAGCAGTCCCGGGGCCATCAATGAGCAGTTCTTC. Residues: CASSPGAINEQFF.

The chain joins TRBV13 to TRBJ1-2; 7 nucleotides agree with TRBD1. This CDR3 is built from 15 residues. The germline gives CDR1 PRHDT, CDR2 FYEKMQ (reference sequence). V shed 1 base, J shed 6 bases, and the junction held 8 bases outside the gene matches. The CDR3: CASSLVKDREDGYTF. For the CDR3, the DNA is TGTGCCAGCAGCTTAGTCAAAGACAGGGAGGATGGCTACACCTTC.

The gene calls are TRBV20-1 and TRBJ1-2, with a tentative D call TRBD1 (5 bases). V was pared by 4 bases and J by 4 bases, with 16 bases between. There are 14 residues in the CDR3. Germline loops: CDR1 DFQATT, CDR2 SNEGSKA (reference sequence). The CDR3 DNA reads TGCAGTGCTAAAGGGTCTCAGGGAGGCTATGGCTACACCTTC. This translates into CSAKGSQGGYGYTF.

The gene calls are TRBV7-9 and TRBJ2-7; TRBD1 aligns across 8 bases. The CDR3 has 13 residues. J gave up 3 bases and V 4 bases, and 2 bases lay outside the gene matches. Germline values: CDR1 SEHNR, CDR2 FQNEAQ (reference sequence). In nucleotides, the CDR3 is TGTGCCAGCAGCTCGGGACAGGACTACGAGCAGTACTTC. It specifies CASSSGQDYEQYF. Full variable domain (remainder filled in from reference TRBV7-9 and TRBJ2-7): DTGVSQNPRHKITKRGQNVTFRCDPISEHNRLYWYRQTLGQGPEFLTYFQNEAQLEKSRLLSDRFSAERPKGSFSTLEIQRTEQGDSAMYLCASSSGQDYEQYFGPGTRLTVT.

This clonotype was seen only a few times. This chain links TRBV29-1 with TRBJ1-2; D is perhaps TRBD1 (5 bases). The CDR3 contains 13 residues. Looked up from germline, CDR1 is SQVTM and CDR2 is ANQGSEA. V gave up 6 bases and J gave up 9 bases, with 20 bases separating them. The CDR3 here is CSVVNAGVERYTF. The CDR3 DNA reads TGCAGCGTCGTAAATGCGGGGGTAGAGCGCTACACCTTC.

This clonotype has a handful of counts. V is TRBV20-1 and J is TRBJ2-7; D remains unclear. In germline, CDR1 is DFQATT, CDR2 SNEGSKA (reference sequence). Trimming cost V 3 bases and J 0 bases, with 12 bases left between them. The CDR3 spans 14 residues. The CDR3 DNA reads as TGCAGTGCTAGCCCCCAGACTGGCTCCTACGAGCAGTACTTC. Translated: CSASPQTGSYEQYF.

V is TRBV25-1 and J is TRBJ2-1; 10 bases are shared with TRBD2. V dropped 3 bases and J dropped 3; count of bases not matched to a gene: 11. Per the germline V gene, CDR1 is MGHDK and CDR2 is SYGVNS. There are 18 residues in the CDR3. CDR3 residues: CASSDPTGLAGDYNEQFF. Here the CDR3 DNA reads TGTGCCAGCAGTGACCCAACGGGGCTAGCGGGAGACTACAATGAGCAGTTCTTC.

V usage is TRBV6-6 and J usage is TRBJ2-7; TRBD2 matches 8 bases. Germline assignment: CDR1 MNHNY and CDR2 SVGAGI (reference sequence). The CDR3 runs 15 residues. Trimming took 7 bases from V and 0 from J; bases not matched to a gene: 8. CDR3 residues: CASNQPGTSSYEQYF. The CDR3 DNA follows: TGTGCCAGCAATCAACCCGGGACTAGCTCCTACGAGCAGTACTTC.

Of note for this clonotype: Germline is not matched at one junction end, which may reflect a read error. The rearrangement joins TRBV27 to TRBJ2-3; TRBD1 agrees at 7 bases. The V gene's germline CDR1 is MNHEY and CDR2 SMNVEV (reference sequence). CDR3 size: 15 residues. The DNA of the CDR3 is TGTGCCAGCAGTAATTACAGGGGAAACACAGATACACAGTATTTT. As protein: CASSNYRGNTDTQYF.

DNA for the CDR3: TGTGCCAGCAGCCGTACCTCCGGGGGGACAACTAGCACAGATACGCAGTATTTT. It codes for CASSRTSGGTTSTDTQYF. The V and J genes are TRBV11-3 and TRBJ2-3, with D perhaps matching TRBD2 (7 bases). Trimming stripped 5 bases from V and 0 bases from J, with 21 bases between. CDR3 length equals 18 residues. Germline V CDR1 and CDR2: SGHNT, YENEEA.

The gene calls are TRBV5-1 and TRBJ1-6; D might be TRBD1 (5 bases). Germline CDR1 and CDR2: SGHRS and YFSETQ. The CDR3 is made up of 17 amino acids. The V end was cut by 1 base, the J end by 0 bases, with 11 bases between. The CDR3, as DNA: TGCGCCAGCAGCTTGTCCGAGGGGAACTCCTATAATTCACCCCTCCACTTT. Translated, it gives CASSLSEGNSYNSPLHF.

The genes are TRBV5-1 and TRBJ1-2; TRBD1 matches 8 bases. Germline CDR1 reads SGHRS; CDR2 reads YFSETQ. The V gene end was trimmed by 2 bases and the J gene end by 2 bases; junction bases not matched to a gene: 14. There are 18 residues in the CDR3. CDR3: CASSFLGPGGLLNYGYTF. CDR3 sequence (DNA): TGCGCCAGCAGCTTTTTAGGTCCAGGGGGCCTATTAAACTATGGCTACACCTTC.

Regarding this clonotype: The germline gene is not matched at one end of the junction; a read error may be the cause. The V gene is TRBV4-2, the J gene TRBJ1-1; no firm D call. Germline assignment: CDR1 LGHNA and CDR2 YNFKEQ. This CDR3 has 16 amino acids. The CDR3 protein is CTSSQDRGSLNTEAFF. In DNA form, the CDR3 reads TGTACCAGCAGCCAAGATCGCGGCAGCTTGAACACTGAAGCTTTCTTT.

This clonotype was observed a few times. The V and J genes are TRBV5-1 and TRBJ2-7; perhaps D is TRBD1 or TRBD2 (5 bases each). CDR3 size: 15 residues. V was clipped by 0 bases and J by 0 bases, with 10 bases between them. CDR1 is SGHRS, CDR2 YFSETQ, per germline. For the CDR3, the DNA is TGCGCCAGCAGCTTGGATACAGGAGGCTCCTACGAGCAGTACTTC. This encodes CASSLDTGGSYEQYF.

This chain uses TRBV29-1 with TRBJ1-1; D not certain. CDR3 length: 10 amino acids. Trimming took off 3 bases at V and 4 bases at J, with 3 bases between the two ends. Germline values: CDR1 SQVTM, CDR2 ANQGSEA. Here the CDR3 reads CSVDITEAFF. As DNA, the CDR3 is TGCAGCGTTGATATCACTGAAGCTTTCTTT.